The 12 T cell receptor beta chains in this list originate from one sample, sequenced in a study of T-cell reconstitution after alpha-beta-depleted transplantation in children. The authors prepared the TCRbeta library with unique molecular identifiers. One entry per CDR3 protein, called by TCRdb with MiXCR from the PCR reads. Of over 450,000 distinct CDR3 sequences in the sample, roughly a tenth were seen once. The source was PBMCs, collected before TCRalphabeta/CD19-depleted stem cell transplant. The receptors were gathered from a child aged 2 to 10 with inherited bone marrow failure, due to receive a stem cell transplant.

The chain combines TRBV7-8 with TRBJ2-1, with 13 positions matching TRBD2. Germline values: CDR1 SGHVS, CDR2 FQNEAQ. V shed 6 bases and J 5 bases; nucleotides not matched to a gene: 7. This CDR3 contains 16 residues. The CDR3 spells CASRQTGTSGNNEQFF. CDR3 bases: TGTGCCAGCAGACAAACCGGGACTAGCGGGAACAATGAGCAGTTCTTC.

This clonotype has ten or more counts. The rearrangement uses TRBV4-3 and TRBJ2-5; the D gene is possibly TRBD2 (6 bases). Germline assignment: CDR1 LGHNA and CDR2 YSLEER. The ends were cut back, 0 bases at V and 1 base at J, with 12 bases in the middle. The CDR3 length is 16 residues. The CDR3 loop is CASSQDLGGFQETQYF. The CDR3 DNA follows: TGCGCCAGCAGCCAAGATCTCGGAGGGTTCCAAGAGACCCAGTACTTC.

In its sample, this clonotype was seen many times. This chain connects TRBV29-1 to TRBJ1-1; D is unresolved. The CDR3 has 11 residues. Germline CDR1 reads SQVTM; CDR2 reads ANQGSEA. V lost 5 bases, J lost 1 base, and 5 bases lay in between. The CDR3 loop is CSVSRNTEAFF. CDR3 in DNA: TGCAGCGTTAGCAGGAACACTGAAGCTTTCTTT.

This clonotype was counted many times. This chain uses TRBV6-2 or TRBV6-3 with TRBJ2-1; D is uncertain. Germline assignment: CDR1 MNHEY and CDR2 SVGEGT. The CDR3 contains 12 residues. V lost 2 bases and J 13 bases, leaving 12 bases between the germline ends. As DNA, the CDR3 is TGTGCCAGCAGTTACGATTTGGCCGGACAGTTCTTC. This codes for CASSYDLAGQFF.

This clonotype was counted at least ten times. The rearrangement uses TRBV28 and TRBJ2-6, with unresolved D. V lost 3 bases and J 0 bases, leaving 6 bases between the germline ends. The CDR3 is 15 amino acids. Germline loops: CDR1 MDHEN, CDR2 SYDVKM. This CDR3 reads CASSFGDSGANVLTF. In DNA, the CDR3 is TGTGCCAGCAGTTTTGGGGACTCTGGGGCCAACGTCCTGACTTTC.

This clonotype came up many times. The chain carries TRBV7-2 and TRBJ1-3; TRBD1 might be the D (5 bases). Germline V CDR1 and CDR2: SGHTA, FQGNSA. The CDR3 length is 16 residues. Between the trimmed V and J ends, which lost 5 bases and 4 bases, there was a span of 18 bases. The CDR3 DNA follows: TGTGCCAGCAGCCCCCCGGCGGGGACGCCCGGAAACACCATATATTTT. Translating it yields CASSPPAGTPGNTIYF.

This clonotype appeared many times. The V gene is TRBV27, the J gene TRBJ2-7, with D perhaps TRBD2 (7 bases). The germline CDR1 and CDR2 sequences are MNHEY and SMNVEV (reference sequence). V lost 4 bases and J 5 bases, leaving 12 bases between the germline ends. This CDR3 is 13 amino acids long. The CDR3 coding sequence is TGTGCCAGCAGTTGGGCGGGGGCGCACGAGCAGTACTTC. It translates to CASSWAGAHEQYF.

Points on this clonotype: A read error may explain this, as a much larger clone is one base away. V gene TRBV20-1 combines with J gene TRBJ2-5; TRBD1 is a possible D gene (5 bases). Germline values: CDR1 DFQATT, CDR2 SNEGSKA (reference sequence). There are 15 residues in the CDR3. CDR3 loop: CSARVRTGFQETQDF. The CDR3 DNA reads TGCAGTGCTAGAGTCCGAACAGGTTTCCAAGAGACCCAGGACTTC.

This clonotype came up many times. This chain uses TRBV5-1 with TRBJ2-7; 10 bases line up with TRBD2. V lost 4 bases and J lost 4; bases outside the gene matches: 11. Germline-derived CDR1 and CDR2 are SGHRS and YFSETQ. The CDR3 sequence is 16 residues long. The CDR3 is CASSSISSGSWYEQYF. The CDR3 DNA follows: TGCGCCAGCAGCAGCATATCTAGCGGGAGTTGGTACGAGCAGTACTTC. Full variable domain (outside the CDR3, taken from reference TRBV5-1 and TRBJ2-7): KAGVTQTPRYLIKTRGQQVTLSCSPISGHRSVSWYQQTPGQGLQFLFEYFSETQRNKGNFPGRFSGRQFSNSRSEMNVSTLELGDSALYLCASSSISSGSWYEQYFGPGTRLTVT.

This clonotype occurred many times. The chain combines TRBV4-2 with TRBJ1-5; D call uncertain. The length of the CDR3 is 14 residues. Germline V gene lookup returns CDR1 LGHNA and CDR2 YNFKEQ. Trimming took off 0 bases at V and 3 bases at J, with 6 bases between the two ends. The chain's CDR3 is CASSQDHPNQPQHF. CDR3 nucleotides: TGTGCCAGCAGCCAAGATCATCCCAATCAGCCCCAGCATTTT.

This clonotype was picked up many times. The V call is TRBV20-1, the J call TRBJ2-3; 7 bases align to TRBD1. Germline CDR1 reads DFQATT; CDR2 reads SNEGSKA (reference sequence). J gave up 0 bases and V 1 base, and 13 bases lay outside the gene matches. The CDR3 covers 18 residues. This CDR3 reads CSARGWVQGEASTDTQYF. The CDR3 region has the DNA TGCAGTGCTAGAGGTTGGGTGCAGGGGGAAGCTAGCACAGATACGCAGTATTTT.

Ten or more counts support this clonotype. The chain links TRBV2 to TRBJ2-7; no definite D call. Deletions cut 6 bases from V and 3 bases from J, with 18 bases between. Germline V lookup: CDR1 SNHLY, CDR2 FYNNEI. This CDR3 has 15 residues. The CDR3 nucleotides read TGTGCCAGCAGGGACCTTTCCGGATGGGGCTACGAGCAGTACTTC. This codes for CASRDLSGWGYEQYF.